This T cell receptor beta chain appears in the sequencing data of a study of shared clonotypes between healthy human individuals. Study information: Three plates each covered CD4 naive and memory; CD8 naive two, CD8 memory one.

Clones were sequenced by immunoSEQ multiplex PCR, and TCRdb holds only the in-frame ones, with some missing. This sample yields under 2,000,000 clones, of which about 95% are seen a single time; 1% to 1.5% belongs to the top ten. The naive CD8 subset, CD45RO-negative cells positively selected for CCR7, excluded terminally differentiated effector memory CD45RA+ cells. On this clone: The antigen is undetermined. Mismatch with germline at one junction end may stem from a read error.

General study results and limits: Non-shared clonotypes showed lower generation probabilities than clonotypes common to all four donors. Naive CD4 clonotype sharing across several donors was around 5%.

Sequenced input: naive CD8+ T cells sorted from blood. This TCR derives from a man aged 18 to 29 in good health.

CDR3 DNA: TGTGCTAGCAGCTTAGGAACTGGGGGTCGGGGAGATACGCAGTATTTT. It specifies CASSLGTGGRGDTQYF. The chain uses TRBV7-7 and TRBJ2-3; D could derive from TRBD1 or TRBD2 (5 bases each). The CDR3 length is 16 residues. CDR1 is SSHAT, CDR2 FNYEAQ, per germline (reference sequence).